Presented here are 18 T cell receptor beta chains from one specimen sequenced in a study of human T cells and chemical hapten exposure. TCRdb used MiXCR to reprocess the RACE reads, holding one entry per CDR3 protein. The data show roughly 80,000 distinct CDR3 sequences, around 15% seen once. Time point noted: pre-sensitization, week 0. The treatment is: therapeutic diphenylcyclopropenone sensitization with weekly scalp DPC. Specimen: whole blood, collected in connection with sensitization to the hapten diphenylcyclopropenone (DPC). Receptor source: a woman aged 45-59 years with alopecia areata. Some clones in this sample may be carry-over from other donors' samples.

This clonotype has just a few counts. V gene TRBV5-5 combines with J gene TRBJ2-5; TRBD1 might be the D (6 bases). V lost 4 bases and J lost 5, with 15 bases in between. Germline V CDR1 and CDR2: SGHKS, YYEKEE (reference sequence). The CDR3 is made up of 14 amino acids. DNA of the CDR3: TGTGCCAGCAGCACCCCCAGGGGCCTCGAGACCCAGTACTTC. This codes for CASSTPRGLETQYF.

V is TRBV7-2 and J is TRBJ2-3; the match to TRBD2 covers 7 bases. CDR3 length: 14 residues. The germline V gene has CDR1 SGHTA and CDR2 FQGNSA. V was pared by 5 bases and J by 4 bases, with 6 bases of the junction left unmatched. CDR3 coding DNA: TGTGCCAGCAGCCTCACTAGCGTCCCAGATACGCAGTATTTT. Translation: CASSLTSVPDTQYF.

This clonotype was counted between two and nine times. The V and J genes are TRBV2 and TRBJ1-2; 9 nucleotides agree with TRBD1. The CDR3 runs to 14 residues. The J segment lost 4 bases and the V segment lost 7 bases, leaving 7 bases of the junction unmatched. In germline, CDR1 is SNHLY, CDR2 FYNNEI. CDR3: CASNGQGKGYGYTF. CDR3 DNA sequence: TGTGCCAGCAACGGACAGGGGAAAGGCTATGGCTACACCTTC.

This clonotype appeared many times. The CDR3 sequence: CASSQVSKTQYF. CDR3 sequence (DNA): TGTGCCAGCAGCCAGGTCTCCAAGACCCAGTACTTC. The genes are TRBV3-1 and TRBJ2-5; D not resolved. CDR3 length equals 12 residues. CDR1 is LGHDT and CDR2 is YNNKEL in the germline V gene (reference sequence). V shed 3 bases and J shed 6 bases, with 8 bases lying between them.

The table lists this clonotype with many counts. The CDR3: CASSQEDRDTEAFF. CDR3 DNA: TGCGCCAGCAGCCAAGAGGACAGGGACACTGAAGCTTTCTTT. The chain carries TRBV4-3 and TRBJ1-1; 8 bases are shared with TRBD1. Germline-derived CDR1 and CDR2 are LGHNA and YSLEER. Unmatched junction bases numbered 0, after V lost 0 bases and J lost 3 bases. The CDR3 spans 14 residues.

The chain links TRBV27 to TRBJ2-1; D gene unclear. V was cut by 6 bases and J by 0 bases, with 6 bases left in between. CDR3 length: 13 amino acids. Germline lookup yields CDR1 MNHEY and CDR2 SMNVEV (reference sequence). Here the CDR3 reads CASRQSSYNEQFF. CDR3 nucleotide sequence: TGTGCCAGCAGACAAAGCTCCTACAATGAGCAGTTCTTC.

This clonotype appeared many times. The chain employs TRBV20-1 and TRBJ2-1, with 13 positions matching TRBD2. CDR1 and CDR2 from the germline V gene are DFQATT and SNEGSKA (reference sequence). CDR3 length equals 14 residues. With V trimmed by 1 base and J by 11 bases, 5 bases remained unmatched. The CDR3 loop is CSARATSGRAKQFF. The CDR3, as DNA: TGCAGTGCTAGAGCAACTAGCGGGAGGGCAAAGCAGTTCTTC.

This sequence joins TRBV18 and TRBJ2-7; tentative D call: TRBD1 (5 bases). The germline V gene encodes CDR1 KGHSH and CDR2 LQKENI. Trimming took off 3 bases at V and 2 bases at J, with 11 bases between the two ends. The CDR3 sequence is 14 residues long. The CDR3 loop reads CASSPPGPTYEQYF. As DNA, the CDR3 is TGTGCCAGCTCACCGCCAGGGCCAACCTACGAGCAGTACTTC.

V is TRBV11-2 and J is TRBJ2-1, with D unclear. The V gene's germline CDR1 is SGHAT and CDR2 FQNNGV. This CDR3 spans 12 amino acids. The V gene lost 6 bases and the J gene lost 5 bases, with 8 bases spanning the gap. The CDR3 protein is CASSEKHNEQFF. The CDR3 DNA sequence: TGTGCCAGCAGTGAGAAACACAATGAGCAGTTCTTC.

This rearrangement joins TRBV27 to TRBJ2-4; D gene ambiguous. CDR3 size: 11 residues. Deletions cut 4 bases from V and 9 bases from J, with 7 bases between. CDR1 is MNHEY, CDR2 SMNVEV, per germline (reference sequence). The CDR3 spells CASSSSSIQYF. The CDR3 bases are TGTGCCAGCAGTTCCTCCAGCATTCAGTACTTC.

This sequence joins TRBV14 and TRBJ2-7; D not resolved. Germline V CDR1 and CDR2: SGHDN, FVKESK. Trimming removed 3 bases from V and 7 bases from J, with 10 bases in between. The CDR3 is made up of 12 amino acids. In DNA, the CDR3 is TGTGCCAGCAGCCAGACTCGACGGGAGCAGTACTTC. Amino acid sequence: CASSQTRREQYF.

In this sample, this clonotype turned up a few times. CDR3 in amino acids: CAWPGQGAFGYTF. The DNA for the CDR3 is TGTGCCTGGCCGGGACAGGGGGCTTTTGGCTACACCTTC. This sequence joins TRBV30 and TRBJ1-2; 12 nucleotides line up with TRBD1. Germline V lookup: CDR1 GTSNPN, CDR2 SVGIG (reference sequence). This CDR3 is 13 amino acids long. The V and J ends lost 5 bases and 7 bases, in that order; junction bases with no gene match: 5.

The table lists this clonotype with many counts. The CDR3 sequence is CSARSAGATNEKLFF. Written as DNA, the CDR3 is TGCAGTGCTAGATCGGCGGGTGCAACTAATGAAAAACTGTTTTTT. The J gene is TRBJ1-4, the V gene TRBV20-1; no reliable D call. The germline V and J ends were trimmed by 2 bases and 0 bases, with 10 bases remaining between them. Germline assignment: CDR1 DFQATT and CDR2 SNEGSKA (reference sequence). This CDR3 contains 15 residues.

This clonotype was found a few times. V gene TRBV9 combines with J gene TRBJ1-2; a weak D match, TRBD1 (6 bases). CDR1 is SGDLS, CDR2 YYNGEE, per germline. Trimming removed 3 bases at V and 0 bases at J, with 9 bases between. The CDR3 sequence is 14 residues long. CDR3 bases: TGTGCCAGCAGCGGGGACACCGCTAACTATGGCTACACCTTC. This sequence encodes CASSGDTANYGYTF.

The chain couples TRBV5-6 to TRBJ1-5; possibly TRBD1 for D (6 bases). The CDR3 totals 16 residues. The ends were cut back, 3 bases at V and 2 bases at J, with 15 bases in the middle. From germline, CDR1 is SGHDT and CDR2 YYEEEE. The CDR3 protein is CASSSQQGFGNQPQHF. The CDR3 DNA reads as TGTGCCAGCAGCTCCCAACAGGGCTTTGGCAATCAGCCCCAGCATTTT.

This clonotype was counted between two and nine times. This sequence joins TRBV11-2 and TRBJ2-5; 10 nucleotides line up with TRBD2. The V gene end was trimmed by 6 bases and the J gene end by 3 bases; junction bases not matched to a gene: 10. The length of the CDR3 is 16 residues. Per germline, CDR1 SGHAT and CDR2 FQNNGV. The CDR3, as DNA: TGTGCCAGCAGTCTCGGATACGGACTAGCGGAAGAGACCCAGTACTTC. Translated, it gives CASSLGYGLAEETQYF.

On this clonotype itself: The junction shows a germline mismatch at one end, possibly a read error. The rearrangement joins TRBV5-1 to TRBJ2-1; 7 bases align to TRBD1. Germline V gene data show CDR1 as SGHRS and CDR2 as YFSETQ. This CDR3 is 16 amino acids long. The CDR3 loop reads CASSPKDRVLHNEQFF. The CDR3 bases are TGCGCCAGCAGCCCTAAAGACAGGGTGCTACACAACGAGCAGTTCTTC.

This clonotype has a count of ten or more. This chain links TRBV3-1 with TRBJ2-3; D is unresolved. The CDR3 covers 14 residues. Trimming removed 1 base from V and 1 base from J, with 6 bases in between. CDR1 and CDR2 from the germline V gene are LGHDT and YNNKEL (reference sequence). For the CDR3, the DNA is TGTGCCAGCAGCCAAGGTCGGGGCACAGATACGCAGTATTTT. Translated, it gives CASSQGRGTDTQYF.